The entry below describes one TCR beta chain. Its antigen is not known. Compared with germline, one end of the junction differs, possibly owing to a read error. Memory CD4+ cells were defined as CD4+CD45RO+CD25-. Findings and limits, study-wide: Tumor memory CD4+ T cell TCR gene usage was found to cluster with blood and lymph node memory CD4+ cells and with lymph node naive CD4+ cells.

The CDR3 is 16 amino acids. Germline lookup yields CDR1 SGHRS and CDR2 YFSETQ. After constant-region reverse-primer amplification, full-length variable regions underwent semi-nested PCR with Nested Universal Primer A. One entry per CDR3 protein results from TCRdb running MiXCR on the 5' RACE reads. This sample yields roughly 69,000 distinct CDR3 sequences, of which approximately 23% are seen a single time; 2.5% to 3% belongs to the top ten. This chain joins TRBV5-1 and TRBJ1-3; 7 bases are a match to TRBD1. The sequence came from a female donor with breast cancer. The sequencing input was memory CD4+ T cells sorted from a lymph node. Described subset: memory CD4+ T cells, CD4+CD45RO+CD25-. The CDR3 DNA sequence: TGCACCAGCAGCACCTCTCATGGGACAGCCAGAAACACCATATATTTT. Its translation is CTSSTSHGTARNTIYF. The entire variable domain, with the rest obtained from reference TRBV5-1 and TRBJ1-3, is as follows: KAGVTQTPRYLIKTRGQQVTLSCSPISGHRSVSWYQQTPGQGLQFLFEYFSETQRNKGNFPGRFSGRQFSNSRSEMNVSTLELGDSALYLCTSSTSHGTARNTIYFGEGSWLTVV.